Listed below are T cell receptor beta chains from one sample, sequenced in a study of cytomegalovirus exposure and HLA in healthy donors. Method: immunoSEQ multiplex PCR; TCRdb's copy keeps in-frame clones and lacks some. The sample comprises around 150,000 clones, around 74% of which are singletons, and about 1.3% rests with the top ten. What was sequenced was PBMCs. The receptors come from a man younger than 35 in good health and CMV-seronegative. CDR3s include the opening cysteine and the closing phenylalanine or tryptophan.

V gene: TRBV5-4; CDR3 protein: CASSLTPLTLNTEAFF
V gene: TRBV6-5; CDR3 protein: CASSEGDRLDEQYF
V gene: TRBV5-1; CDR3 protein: CASSLGQGTNSLQETQYF
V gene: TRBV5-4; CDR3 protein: CASSAFSGRDTGELFF
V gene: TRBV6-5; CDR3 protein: CASSTPTDTQYF
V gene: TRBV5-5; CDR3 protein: CASSWSWSSYNEQFF
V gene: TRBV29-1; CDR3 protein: CSVAIENIQYF
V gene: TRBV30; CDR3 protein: CAWSPITGIGYGYTF
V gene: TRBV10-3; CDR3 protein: CAISESRDTQYF
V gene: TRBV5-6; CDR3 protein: CASRQGAYEQYF
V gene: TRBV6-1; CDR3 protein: CASRDRGGNQPQHF
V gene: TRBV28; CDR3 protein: CASSPPGVNQPQHF
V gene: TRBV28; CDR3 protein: CASTRRGETQYF
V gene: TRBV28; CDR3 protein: CASSSDVKPYRTPPYGYTF
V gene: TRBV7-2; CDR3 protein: CASSLGTTYTDTQYF
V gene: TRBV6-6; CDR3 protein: CASSSQGDNYGYTF
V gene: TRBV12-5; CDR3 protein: CASGTPNSGRYETQYF
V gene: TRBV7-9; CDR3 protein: CSSGPQRRNGYTF
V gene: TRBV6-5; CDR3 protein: CASSSQQGAETQYF
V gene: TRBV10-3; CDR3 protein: CAISGLAGGWANEQFF
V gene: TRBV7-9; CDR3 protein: CSSSLLGGSYEQYF
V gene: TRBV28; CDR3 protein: CASSFGQDYEQYF
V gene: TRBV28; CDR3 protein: CASSHEQGTDTQYF
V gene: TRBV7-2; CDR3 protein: CASSLRGSQQSPYGYTF
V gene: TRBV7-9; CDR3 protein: CASSFTSTPQYF